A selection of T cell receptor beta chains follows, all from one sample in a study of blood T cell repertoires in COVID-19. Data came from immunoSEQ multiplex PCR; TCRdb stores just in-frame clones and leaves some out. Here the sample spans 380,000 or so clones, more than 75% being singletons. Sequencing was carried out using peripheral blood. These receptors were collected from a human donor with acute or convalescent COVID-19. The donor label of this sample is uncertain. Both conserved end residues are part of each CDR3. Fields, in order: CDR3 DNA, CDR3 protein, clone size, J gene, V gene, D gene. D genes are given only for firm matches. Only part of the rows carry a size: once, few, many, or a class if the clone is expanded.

TGCGCCAGCGGGGCAGGGCGCCACACTGAAGCTTTCTTT CASGAGRHTEAFF once TRBJ1-1 TRBV5-1 .
TGTGCCAGCAGTTTACACAGGAGTAATTCACCCCTCCACTTT CASSLHRSNSPLHF once TRBJ1-6 TRBV28 .
TGTGCCAGCAGCTTGACTAGCGTCTACGAGCAGTACTTC CASSLTSVYEQYF many TRBJ2-7 TRBV11-2 TRBD2
TGTGCCAGCACCCAGGGAGAAGGGGGGGAGGTCAATGAGCAGTTCTTC CASTQGEGGEVNEQFF . TRBJ2-1 TRBV6-6 .
TGTGCCAGTGGTACCCGCCACAGGGTCGGAAGAACTGAAGCTTTCTTT CASGTRHRVGRTEAFF . TRBJ1-1 TRBV19 .
TGTGCCTGGAGGTACTACAATGAGCAGTTCTTC CAWRYYNEQFF . TRBJ2-1 TRBV30 .
TGTGCCAGTAGTATTGGGCCAGCGGGAGGGCCGGGCGAGCAGTACTTC CASSIGPAGGPGEQYF . TRBJ2-7 TRBV19 TRBD2
TGTGCCAGCAGTTCCCGGGGGTCGGTTGCGGAGGAGCAGTTCTTC CASSSRGSVAEEQFF . TRBJ2-1 TRBV6-2/TRBV6-3 .
TGCGCCAGCACCCCCGGAGGGTACAGAGCGGCGTCCTATAATTCACCCCTCCACTTT CASTPGGYRAASYNSPLHF . TRBJ1-6 TRBV10-2 .
TGCGCCAGCAGCTTTGGCAGTACCTCCTACGAGCAGTACTTC CASSFGSTSYEQYF once TRBJ2-7 TRBV5-1 .
TGTGCCAGCAGCCAAGTATTGCGGGAATCCTACAATGAGCAGTTCTTC CASSQVLRESYNEQFF . TRBJ2-1 TRBV4-2 .
TGTGCCAGCAGTGAATTTGCCAGGGGTACTGAAGCTTTCTTT CASSEFARGTEAFF . TRBJ1-1 TRBV6-1 .
TGTGCCAGCAGACCCCGCGGGCGGGGGAATGAGCAGTTCTTC CASRPRGRGNEQFF . TRBJ2-1 TRBV6-5 TRBD2
TGCGCCAGCAGCTTCTTATTAGCGGGGGGTTGGGACTCCTACAATGAGCAGTTCTTC CASSFLLAGGWDSYNEQFF once TRBJ2-1 TRBV4-1 TRBD2
TGTGCCAGCAGCAACCAATACAGAGAAGCTTTCTTT CASSNQYREAFF few TRBJ1-1 TRBV5-5 .
TGTGCCAGCAGCGAAACAGGGGATGTGTACGAGCAGTACTTC CASSETGDVYEQYF . TRBJ2-7 TRBV9 TRBD1
TGCGCCAGCAGCTTGGGAGGGACAGGGTATAATGAGCAGTTCTTC CASSLGGTGYNEQFF once TRBJ2-1 TRBV5-1 TRBD1
TGTGCCAGCAGAAGGACCCAGGGGGGACTGGAAGCTTTCTTT CASRRTQGGLEAFF . TRBJ1-1 TRBV6-5 TRBD1
TGTGCCAGTAGTACTGTCGGGGGAGCGGCTGGGGCCAACGTCCTGACTTTC CASSTVGGAAGANVLTF . TRBJ2-6 TRBV19 .
TGTGCCAGCGGTACAGGAGCTAACTATGGCTACACCTTC CASGTGANYGYTF . TRBJ1-2 TRBV4-2 .
TGTGCCAGCAGCAAGGAGAGGGTAGGGACAGGGTGGTTGAATGAGCAGTTCTTC CASSKERVGTGWLNEQFF . TRBJ2-1 TRBV21-1 .
TGTGCCAGCTCACCACTTGGCAGTTCCGAGCAGTACTTC CASSPLGSSEQYF once TRBJ2-7 TRBV18 .
TGCGCCAGCAGCTTGGAGCTAGCGGTTGGTTACAATGAGCAGTTCTTC CASSLELAVGYNEQFF . TRBJ2-1 TRBV5-1 TRBD2
TGTGCCAGCAGTTTCTCCCCTCCCCACAACACCTTC CASSFSPPHNTF . TRBJ1-2 TRBV12-3/TRBV12-4 .
TGTGCCAGCAGCCCAGGCCGGACTAACTATGGCTACACCTTC CASSPGRTNYGYTF . TRBJ1-2 TRBV9 .
TGTGCCTGGGACAGCGGGGGCTTAGGTGGCTACACCTTC CAWDSGGLGGYTF . TRBJ1-2 TRBV30 .
TGTGCCAGCAGCTTAGCGGAGGGGTTTCTCATGAACACTGAAGCTTTCTTT CASSLAEGFLMNTEAFF once TRBJ1-1 TRBV7-6 .
TGTGCCAGCAAACAGACGCCAAAGATAGGCCTCCACTTT CASKQTPKIGLHF . TRBJ1-6 TRBV2 .
TGTGCCTGGAGTGTAAAAAGTAGCGCTACCGGGGAGCTGTTTTTT CAWSVKSSATGELFF . TRBJ2-2 TRBV30 .
TGTGCCTGGAGCCGGGTCCGGAACTATGGCTACACCTTC CAWSRVRNYGYTF . TRBJ1-2 TRBV30 .
TGTGCCAGCAGCTTAGATCCGGGACAGGGGACAATGAACACTGAAGCTTTCTTT CASSLDPGQGTMNTEAFF . TRBJ1-1 TRBV7-9 TRBD1
TGTGCCAGCGTTAGATTGGGACAGGGGAATTACGAGCAGTACTTC CASVRLGQGNYEQYF . TRBJ2-7 TRBV2 TRBD1
TGTGCCAGCAGAAAGGGGGTTCTAGCTGAGCCGGAGCAGTTCTTC CASRKGVLAEPEQFF . TRBJ2-1 TRBV2 .
TGTGCCTGGAGTGATCGAGGCGGGAGTCCTCGGAATGAGCAGTTCTTC CAWSDRGGSPRNEQFF . TRBJ2-1 TRBV30 TRBD2
TGTGCCTGGAACGAGGTGGCGGGAGATCAGCCCCAGCATTTT CAWNEVAGDQPQHF . TRBJ1-5 TRBV30 .
TGTGCCAGCAGTTCCTTTCTCAATTCACCCCTCCACTTT CASSSFLNSPLHF . TRBJ1-6 TRBV6-5 .
TGTGCCAGCAGTTCGGACAGGGCCGGCGAGCAGTACTTC CASSSDRAGEQYF . TRBJ2-7 TRBV6-5 TRBD1
TGTGCCAGCAGCTTGACCCGACAGGGCCCCACTAATGAAAAACTGTTTTTT CASSLTRQGPTNEKLFF . TRBJ1-4 TRBV5-5 TRBD1
TGTGCCAGTACCCCGACAGGGGGCAGTAATCAGCCCCAGCATTTT CASTPTGGSNQPQHF . TRBJ1-5 TRBV19 TRBD1
TGTGCCAGCAGGCAGGGCGACCGACTTCACTATGGCTACACCTTC CASRQGDRLHYGYTF . TRBJ1-2 TRBV28 .
TGTGCCAGCTCAGGGCTCTATGGCTACACCTTC CASSGLYGYTF . TRBJ1-2 TRBV6-5 .
TGTGCCAGCAGCTTGGCCGGGCCGGGACAGGGCTATGGCTACACCTTC CASSLAGPGQGYGYTF . TRBJ1-2 TRBV5-4 TRBD1
TGTGCCAGCAGTTCTCGCAGATCGAATCAGCCCCAGCATTTT CASSSRRSNQPQHF . TRBJ1-5 TRBV6-5 .
TGCAGTGCTAGAGTAGCCACTGAAGCTTTCTTT CSARVATEAFF . TRBJ1-1 TRBV20-1 .
TGCGCCAGCAGCCAAGAAGAGGGTGGCAGAAATAACTATGGCTACACCTTC CASSQEEGGRNNYGYTF . TRBJ1-2 TRBV4-1 .
TGCGCCAGCAGGACAACAGGGATAGGGAAGGGCTACACCTTC CASRTTGIGKGYTF . TRBJ1-2 TRBV5-1 .
TGTGCCACCAGCAGAGACTATCAGCCCCAGCATTTT CATSRDYQPQHF few TRBJ1-5 TRBV15 .
TGTGCCACCGGAGGACAGGCTTTGAATTCACCCCTCCACTTT CATGGQALNSPLHF . TRBJ1-6 TRBV15 TRBD1
TGTGCCAGCTCACCACGACAGGGAAATTCACCCCTCCACTTT CASSPRQGNSPLHF . TRBJ1-6 TRBV18 TRBD1
TGTGCCAGCAGCGCGGGACGGAACTCTGGAAACACCATATATTTT CASSAGRNSGNTIYF . TRBJ1-3 TRBV5-4 .
TGTGCCAGCAGCTTAAGGGGACAGGTGAATCAGCCCCAGCATTTT CASSLRGQVNQPQHF . TRBJ1-5 TRBV7-2 TRBD1
TGTGCCAGCAGTTCTCCAGCGGGCTGGGGGAACAATGAGCAGTTCTTC CASSSPAGWGNNEQFF . TRBJ2-1 TRBV6-5 .
TGTGCCAGCAGCGCCCAACAGGGTATTGGAGAGACCCAGTACTTC CASSAQQGIGETQYF . TRBJ2-5 TRBV7-7 .
TGCAGTGCTAGGACTAGTGATACGCAGTATTTT CSARTSDTQYF . TRBJ2-3 TRBV20-1 .